This T cell receptor beta chain comes out of a study of early T cells in non-severe SARS-CoV-2 infection. About the study: Unsorted whole blood bulk RNA was sequenced, with unpaired chains. Broader study findings: Reliance on VDJdb matching favored anti-spike CD8 responses; private and CD4 specificities were missed.

Comments on this clonotype: Its antigen is as yet unknown.

The protocol attached unique molecular identifiers to individual cDNA molecules. Each CDR3 protein is one row after TCRdb ran MiXCR on the 5' RACE reads. Of tens of thousands of distinct CDR3 sequences in the sample, 8% to 10% were seen once. Germline-derived CDR1 and CDR2 are LGHNA and YSLEER. The CDR3 is made up of 15 amino acids. The ends were cut back, 5 bases at V and 3 bases at J, with 17 bases in the middle. Material: whole blood. This TCR was recovered from an adult who was a healthcare worker with PCR-confirmed SARS-CoV-2 infection or an uninfected control (not recorded which). V is TRBV4-3 and J is TRBJ2-7; the D call may be TRBD1 or TRBD2 (5 bases each). CDR3 residues: CASSSNRGTDYEQYF. CDR3 DNA: TGCGCCAGCAGCTCGAATCGGGGCACGGACTACGAGCAGTACTTC.